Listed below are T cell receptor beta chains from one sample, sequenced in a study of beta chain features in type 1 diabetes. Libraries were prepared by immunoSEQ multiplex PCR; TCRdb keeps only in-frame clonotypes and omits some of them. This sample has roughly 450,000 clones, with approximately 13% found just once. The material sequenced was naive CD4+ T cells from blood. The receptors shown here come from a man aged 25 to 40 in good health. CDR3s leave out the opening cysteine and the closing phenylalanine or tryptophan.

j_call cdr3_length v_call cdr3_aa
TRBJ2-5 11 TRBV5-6 ASSFSGEETQY
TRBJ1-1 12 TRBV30 AWSQDRLNTEAF
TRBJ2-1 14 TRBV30 AWSLVGGRPHNEQF
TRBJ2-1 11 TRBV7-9 ASSPGTINEQF
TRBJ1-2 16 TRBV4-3 ASSQDRQGSLANYGYT
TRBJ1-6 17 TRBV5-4 ASSLAGFMDRAYNSPLH
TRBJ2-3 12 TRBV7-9 ASSHRQGTDTQY
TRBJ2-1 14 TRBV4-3 ASSQDTRTAYNEQF
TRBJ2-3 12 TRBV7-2 ASSPAREADTQY
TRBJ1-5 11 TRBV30 AWSGQTNQPQH
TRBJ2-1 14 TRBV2 ASRGSGPSSYNEQF
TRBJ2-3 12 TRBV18 ASSPRAATDTQY
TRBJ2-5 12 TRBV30 AWSPGLVTETQY
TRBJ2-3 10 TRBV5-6 ASSSLSNTQY
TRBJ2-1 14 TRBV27 ASSPARGAGYNEQF
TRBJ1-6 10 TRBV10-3 AISGINSPLH
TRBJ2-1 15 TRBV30 AGSGVAGDRPYNEQF
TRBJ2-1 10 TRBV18 ASSLDRNEQF
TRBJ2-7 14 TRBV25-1 ASSEYGTGAYYEQY
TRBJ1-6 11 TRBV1 TSSPRGNSPLH
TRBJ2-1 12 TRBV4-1 ASSPRGRNNEQF
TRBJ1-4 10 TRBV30 ALDRDTEKLF
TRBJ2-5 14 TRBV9 ASSATPKLAQETQY
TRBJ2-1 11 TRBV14 ASSRTGVGEQF
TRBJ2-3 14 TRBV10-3 AISGVALAAGNTQY
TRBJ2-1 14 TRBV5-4 ASRPDSGSSYNEQF
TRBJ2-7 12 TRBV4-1 ASSQATGSYEQY
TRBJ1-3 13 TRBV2 ASSEDSPSGNTIY
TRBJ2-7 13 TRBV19 ASSPTGGGPYEQY
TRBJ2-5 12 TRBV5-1 ASSPGTGEETQY
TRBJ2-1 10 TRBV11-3 ASSASHNEQF
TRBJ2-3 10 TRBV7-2 ASSLDTDTQY
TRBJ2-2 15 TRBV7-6 ASSSRLAGGDTGELF
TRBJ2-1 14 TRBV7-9 ASSPRGVNSYNEQF
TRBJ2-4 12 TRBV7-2 ASSFRQGQNIQY
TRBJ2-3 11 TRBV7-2 ASSLAGGDTQY
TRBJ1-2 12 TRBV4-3 ASSQVTGNYGYT
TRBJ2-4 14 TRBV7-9 ASSSHLTRDLNIQY
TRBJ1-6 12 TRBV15 ATSREGVVSPLH
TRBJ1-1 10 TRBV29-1 SVQGLSTEAF
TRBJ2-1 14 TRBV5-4 ASSPMGSGKNNEQF
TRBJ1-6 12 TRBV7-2 ASSLAWFNSPLH
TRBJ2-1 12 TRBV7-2 ASSLSRGRDEQF
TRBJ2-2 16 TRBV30 AWSLLQRGLGNTGELF
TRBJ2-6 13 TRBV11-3 ASSSQEAGANVLT
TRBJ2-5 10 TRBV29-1 SVAKGGETQY
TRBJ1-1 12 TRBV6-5 ASSSPGQATEAF
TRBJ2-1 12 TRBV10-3 AISGEGRFNEQF
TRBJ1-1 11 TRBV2 ASSEVGGTEAF
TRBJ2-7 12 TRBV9 ASSVLGSTYEQY
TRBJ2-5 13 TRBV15 ATSTRQGGQETQY
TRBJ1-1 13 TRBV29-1 SVEARQLRNTEAF
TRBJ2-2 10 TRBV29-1 SVGAVTGELF
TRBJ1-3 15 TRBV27 ASSLSPPGFLRNTIY
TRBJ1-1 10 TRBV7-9 ASSTGQPEAF
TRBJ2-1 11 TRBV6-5 ASSLGLSGEQF
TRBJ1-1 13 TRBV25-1 ASSDVGLRSGEAF
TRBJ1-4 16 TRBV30 AWSVNPIWTGSVEKLF
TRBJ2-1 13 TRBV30 AWSVGGSSYNEQF